This record concerns one T cell receptor beta chain sequence. What this receptor recognizes is not known. No base quality values were provided; no much bigger clone lies one nucleotide off. In the ophthalmopathy patients, disease was moderately to severely active, with a Clinical Activity Score of 3 or more, a NOSPECS grade of 4 or more, and a duration of less than 3 months. Any patient with an uncontrolled infection, another autoimmune disease, pregnancy or lactation was excluded. Diagnoses relied on clinical symptoms, serum thyroxine and TRAb, thyroid ultrasound and orbital computed tomography. PBMCs were separated from under 11 ml of fresh peripheral blood using Ficoll-Paque density gradient centrifugation. Trizol reagent was used to extract total RNA, and RNA quality was then checked on an Agilent 2100 Bioanalyzer. Amplification of TCR beta CDR3 regions was carried out from RNA transcripts. A first-round RT-PCR of the TCR CDR3 used the HTBI primer set with the Qiagen OneStep RT-PCR kit. A second multiplex PCR round built the libraries, followed by size selection and purification. Paired-end sequencing of the libraries was performed with 100 bp reads on an Illumina HiSeq2000. In the original analysis: Raw data were processed with SOAPnuke, discarding reads with adapters, uncalled bases, mean Phred below 15, or no exact constant-primer or identifier match. High-quality paired reads were merged using COPE v1.2.5, and each unique nucleotide sequence was defined as a clonotype. Clonotypes were aligned to IMGT TRBV, TRBD and TRBJ reference segments using MiTCR v1.1. Only V-J combinations with frequency above 0.0001, covering 99.2% of repertoires, were analysed. The TCS score was defined as F50 (clonal expansion) divided by E x V (chaos), with BLOSUM62-based TCRdist calculated between CDR3 peptides within each V-J. Welch's t-statistics and random forest reduced roughly 500 V-J features to some 14, which were used in a naive Bayes classifier (R e1071). TCRdb ran its own pipeline on the public reads, namely fastp trimming at Q25 and MiXCR clone calling, and kept in-frame beta chains. CDR3 protein sequences are deduplicated, and each keeps its most common genes and DNA. The V and J calls follow TCRdb's processing rather than the paper's. Present in this sample are hundreds of thousands of distinct CDR3 sequences, just under 20% of which were seen just once. About 50% of the sample rests with the top ten.

The CDR3 contains 14 residues, cysteine and phenylalanine counted. Only CDR3 DNA is held: 42 bases, read in frame from base 1. CDR1 and CDR2 are drawn from the germline V gene: SGHTA, FQGTGA. Deletion took 1 base off V and 6 bases off J, with a span of 10 bases between the germline ends. The data originate from a study of T cells in Graves' hyperthyroidism and ophthalmopathy (dated by TCRdb to the late 2010s). Broadly, across the study: Peripheral blood was sampled at the time of initial diagnosis, prior to any treatment. A discovery cohort of about a hundred patients, 43 with Graves' ophthalmopathy and approximately 57 with stable Graves' hyperthyroidism, was used to find distinguishing TCR V-J signatures. Prospective prediction of ophthalmopathy was tested in an independent validation cohort consisting of some 20 hyperthyroidism patients and 15 or so patients who later progressed to ophthalmopathy. For training and testing, the 100 or so patients in the discovery cohort were randomly divided in a 7:3 ratio. The study also compared thyroid tissue and blood T-cell repertoires from about six Graves' hyperthyroidism patients. After blood sampling, hyperthyroidism patients were treated with methimazole at a starting dose of 30 mg daily, and ophthalmopathy patients were treated with high-dose intravenous methylprednisolone. The paper reports TCR Vbeta CDR3 sequencing of 130 to 150 peripheral blood samples: some 44 ophthalmopathy, over 70 hyperthyroidism and around 17 progressor patients.

Beyond this particular receptor, the publication reports: In validation, progression to ophthalmopathy was predicted by the model with nearly 71% sensitivity and under 85% specificity, a median of around 6.5 months before onset. Most expanded thyroid clonotypes (frequency above 0.001) were also detected in blood, a finding suggesting that blood repertoires may reflect thyroid immune responses. No statistical method was used to set the sample size in advance, and investigators knew the group allocation. A model built on a 13 V-J signature distinguished ophthalmopathy from stable hyperthyroidism, reaching around 88% sensitivity and approximately 83% specificity in cross-validation and 80%/75% in testing.

This sequence originates from a man aged 35-49 years with Graves' ophthalmopathy. Specimen: blood. The chain couples TRBV7-3 to TRBJ2-4, with the D gene tentatively TRBD1 or TRBD2, based on 5 matching bases in each. The CDR3: CASSLNSGTNIQYF. The sequenced DNA: TGTGCCAGCAGCTTAAACTCTGGGACAAACATTCAGTACTTC.